Listed below are T cell receptor beta chains from one sample, sequenced in a study of cytomegalovirus exposure and HLA in healthy donors. Only in-frame clones appear in the TCRdb table, and some are missing; sequencing was by immunoSEQ multiplex PCR. This sample yields over 95,000 clones, of which about 83% are seen a single time; about 2.5% belongs to the top ten. The sequencing sample was made of PBMCs. The receptors here all came from a female donor in good health and CMV-seronegative. The CDR3 runs from the conserved cysteine through the conserved F or W. A D gene is named only where the DNA matches it firmly. The listing skips clone size in some rows; elsewhere it reads once, few, many or a size class.

V	J	size	D	DNA	CDR3
TRBV5-1	TRBJ2-7	once	TRBD2	TGCGCCAGCAGCTTGGGATCTAGCGGGGGTTACGAGCAGTACTTC	CASSLGSSGGYEQYF
TRBV11-2	TRBJ1-1	-	-	TGTGCCAGCAGCCGTGGGAGGGGAACTATGAACACTGAAGCTTTCTTT	CASSRGRGTMNTEAFF
TRBV6-5	TRBJ1-5	-	-	TGTGCCAGCAGTTACTCGAGCGGAAGCAATCAGCCCCAGCATTTT	CASSYSSGSNQPQHF
TRBV19	TRBJ1-6	-	TRBD1	TGTGCCAGTACCATACTTACAGGGGGATCTTCACCCCTCCACTTT	CASTILTGGSSPLHF
TRBV19	TRBJ2-4	-	TRBD1	TGTGCCAGTACGAACTTTTTTGGACAGGGGGAAAACATTCAGTACTTC	CASTNFFGQGENIQYF
TRBV7-2	TRBJ2-7	-	-	TGTGCCAGCAGCTTAATACAGGGAGGGGAGCAGTACTTC	CASSLIQGGEQYF
TRBV7-8	TRBJ2-7	-	-	TGTGCCAGCAGCCCTAGGGGGGGGGTCTCCTACGAGCAGTACTTC	CASSPRGGVSYEQYF
TRBV16	TRBJ1-1	-	-	TGTGCCAGCAGACAGCTTCAGAACACTGAAGCTTTCTTT	CASRQLQNTEAFF
TRBV4-3	TRBJ2-2	-	-	TGCGCCAGCAGCGCTATAGCGGCCACCGGGGAGCTGTTTTTT	CASSAIAATGELFF
TRBV27	TRBJ2-7	few	-	TGTGCCAGCAGAGTCTCAGGGGGAGGTGACGAGCAGTACTTC	CASRVSGGGDEQYF
TRBV5-1	TRBJ2-1	-	TRBD1	TGCGCCAGCAGCTTGTCAGGGGGAATGGACAATGAGCAGTTCTTC	CASSLSGGMDNEQFF